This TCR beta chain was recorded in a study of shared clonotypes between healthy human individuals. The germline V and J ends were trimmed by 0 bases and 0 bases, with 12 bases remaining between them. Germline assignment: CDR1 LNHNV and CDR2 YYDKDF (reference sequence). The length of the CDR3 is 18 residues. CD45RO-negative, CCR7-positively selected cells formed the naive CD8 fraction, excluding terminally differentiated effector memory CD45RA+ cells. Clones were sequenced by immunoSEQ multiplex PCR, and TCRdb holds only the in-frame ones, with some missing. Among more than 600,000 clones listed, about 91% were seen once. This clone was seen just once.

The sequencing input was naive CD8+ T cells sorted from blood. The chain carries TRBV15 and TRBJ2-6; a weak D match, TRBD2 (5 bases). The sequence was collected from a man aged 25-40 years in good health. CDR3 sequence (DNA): TGTGCCACCAGCAGAGATCTAGGACTGTTCTCTGGGGCCAACGTCCTGACTTTC. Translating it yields CATSRDLGLFSGANVLTF.